This T cell receptor (beta chain) was retrieved from a study of cytomegalovirus exposure and HLA in healthy donors. For the study at large: Roughly 180 million T cells yielded roughly 120 million unique TCR beta sequences, as an earlier analysis found. Regarding the study as a whole: The analysis excluded some indistinguishable V segments, including TRBV6-2 and TRBV6-3.

In its sample, this clone was seen a few times. Its antigen is not identified. There are 19 residues in the CDR3. PCR employed 60 Vbeta and 13 Jbeta primers. Libraries were prepared by immunoSEQ multiplex PCR; TCRdb keeps only in-frame clonotypes and omits some of them. The sample holds roughly 180,000 clones; approximately 84% are singletons and the top ten take about 3%. Sequencing was performed on PBMCs. V gene TRBV21-1 combines with J gene TRBJ2-4; the tabulated D call, TRBD1, remains unverified against the DNA. TRBV21-1 corresponds to a pseudogene. The receptor comes from a female donor in good health and CMV-seronegative. The CDR3 loop is CASSKVRQGGIERVNIQYF. CDR3 in DNA: TGTGCCAGCAGCAAAGTGCGTCAGGGGGGCATCGAGAGGGTAAACATTCAGTACTTC.